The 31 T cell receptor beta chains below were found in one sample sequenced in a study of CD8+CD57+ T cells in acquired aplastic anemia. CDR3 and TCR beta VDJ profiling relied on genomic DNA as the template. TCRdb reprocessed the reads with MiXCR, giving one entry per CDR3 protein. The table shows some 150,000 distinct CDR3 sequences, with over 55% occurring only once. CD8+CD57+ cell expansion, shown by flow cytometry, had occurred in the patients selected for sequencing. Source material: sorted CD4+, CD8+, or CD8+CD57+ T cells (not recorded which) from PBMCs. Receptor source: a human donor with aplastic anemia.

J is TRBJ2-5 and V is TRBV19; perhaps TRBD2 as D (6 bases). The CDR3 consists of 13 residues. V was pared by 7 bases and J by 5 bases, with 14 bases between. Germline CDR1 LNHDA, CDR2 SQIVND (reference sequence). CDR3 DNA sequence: TGTGCCAGTACGCAGGGAGGTAGGGAGACCCAGTACTTC. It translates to CASTQGGRETQYF.

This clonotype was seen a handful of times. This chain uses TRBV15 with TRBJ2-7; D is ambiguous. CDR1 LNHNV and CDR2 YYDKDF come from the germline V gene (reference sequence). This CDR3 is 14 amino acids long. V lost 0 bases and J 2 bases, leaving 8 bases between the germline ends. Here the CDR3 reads CATSREGFTYEQYF. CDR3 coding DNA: TGTGCCACCAGCAGAGAAGGCTTCACCTACGAGCAGTACTTC.

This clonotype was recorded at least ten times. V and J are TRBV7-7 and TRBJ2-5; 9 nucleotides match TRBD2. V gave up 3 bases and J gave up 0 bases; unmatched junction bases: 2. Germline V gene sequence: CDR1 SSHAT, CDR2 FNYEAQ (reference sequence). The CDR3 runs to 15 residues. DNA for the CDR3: TGTGCCAGCAGCTTTGTAGCGGGGGACCAAGAGACCCAGTACTTC. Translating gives CASSFVAGDQETQYF. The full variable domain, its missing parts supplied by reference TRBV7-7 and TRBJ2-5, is GAGVSQSPRYKVTKRGQDVTLRCDPISSHATLYWYQQALGQGPEFLTYFNYEAQPDKSGLPSDRFSAERPEGSISTLTIQRTEQRDSAMYRCASSFVAGDQETQYFGPGTRLLVL.

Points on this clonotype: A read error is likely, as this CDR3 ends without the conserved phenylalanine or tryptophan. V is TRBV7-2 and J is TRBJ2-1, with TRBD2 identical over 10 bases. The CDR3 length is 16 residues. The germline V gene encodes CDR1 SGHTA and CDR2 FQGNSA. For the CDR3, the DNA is TGTGCCAACAGCTTATATCGAGCGGGGGGGTACAATGAGCAGTTCCTC. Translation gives CANSLYRAGGYNEQFL.

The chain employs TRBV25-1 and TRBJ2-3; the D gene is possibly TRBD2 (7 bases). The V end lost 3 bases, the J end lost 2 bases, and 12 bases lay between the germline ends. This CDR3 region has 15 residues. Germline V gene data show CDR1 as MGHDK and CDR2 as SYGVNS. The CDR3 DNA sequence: TGTGCCAGCAGTGACCCGCGGGGGCCCACAGATACGCAGTATTTT. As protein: CASSDPRGPTDTQYF.

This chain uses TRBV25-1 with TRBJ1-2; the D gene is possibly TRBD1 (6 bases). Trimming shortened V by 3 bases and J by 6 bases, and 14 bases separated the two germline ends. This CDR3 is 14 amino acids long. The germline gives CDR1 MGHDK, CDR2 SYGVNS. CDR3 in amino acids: CASSDRTGYHGYTF. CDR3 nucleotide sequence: TGTGCCAGCAGTGACCGAACAGGGTATCATGGCTACACCTTC.

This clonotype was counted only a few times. The CDR3 nucleotides are TGTGCCAGCAGCTTAGGACTAGCGGGAGTGAACACCGGGGAGCTGTTTTTT. Protein product: CASSLGLAGVNTGELFF. The genes are TRBV7-9 and TRBJ2-2, with 12 bases matching TRBD2. J gave up 1 base and V 1 base, and 1 base lay outside the gene matches. Germline V gives CDR1 SEHNR, CDR2 FQNEAQ (reference sequence). CDR3 length: 17 residues.

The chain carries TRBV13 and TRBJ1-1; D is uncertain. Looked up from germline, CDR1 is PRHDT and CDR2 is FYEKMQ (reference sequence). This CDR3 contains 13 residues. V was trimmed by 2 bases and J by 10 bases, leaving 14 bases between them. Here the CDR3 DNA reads TGTGCCAGCAGCTTACGGCAGGCCGGCGGAGCTTTCTTT. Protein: CASSLRQAGGAFF.

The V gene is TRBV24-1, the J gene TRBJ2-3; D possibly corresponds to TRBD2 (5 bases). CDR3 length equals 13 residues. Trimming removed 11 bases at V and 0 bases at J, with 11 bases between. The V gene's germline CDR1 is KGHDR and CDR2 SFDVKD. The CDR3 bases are TGTGCCAGCAGCGGACCTAGCACAGATACGCAGTATTTT. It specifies CASSGPSTDTQYF.

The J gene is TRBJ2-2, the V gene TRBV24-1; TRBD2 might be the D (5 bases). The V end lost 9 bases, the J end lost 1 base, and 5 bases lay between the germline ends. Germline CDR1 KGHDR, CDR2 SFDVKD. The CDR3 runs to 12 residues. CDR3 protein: CATAGNTGELFF. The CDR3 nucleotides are TGTGCCACCGCGGGGAACACCGGGGAGCTGTTTTTT.

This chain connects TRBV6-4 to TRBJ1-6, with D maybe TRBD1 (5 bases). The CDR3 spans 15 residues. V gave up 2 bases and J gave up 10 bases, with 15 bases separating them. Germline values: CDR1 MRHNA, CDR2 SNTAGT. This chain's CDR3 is CASSDGAFRSSPLHF. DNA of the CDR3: TGTGCCAGCAGTGACGGGGCATTTAGAAGCTCACCCCTCCACTTT.

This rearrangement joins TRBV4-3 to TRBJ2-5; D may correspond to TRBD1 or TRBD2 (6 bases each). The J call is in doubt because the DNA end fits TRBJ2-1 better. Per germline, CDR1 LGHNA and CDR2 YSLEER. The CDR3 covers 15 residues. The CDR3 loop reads CASSPLGGPNNEQFF. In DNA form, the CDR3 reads TGCGCCAGCAGCCCATTAGGGGGGCCTAACAATGAGCAGTTCTTC.

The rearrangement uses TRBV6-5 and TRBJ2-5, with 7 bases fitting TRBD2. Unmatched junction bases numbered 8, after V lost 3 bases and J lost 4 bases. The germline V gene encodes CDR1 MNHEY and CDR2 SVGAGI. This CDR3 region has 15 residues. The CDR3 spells CASSYGGVLGETQYF. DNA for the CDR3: TGTGCCAGCAGTTATGGGGGGGTGCTAGGAGAGACCCAGTACTTC.

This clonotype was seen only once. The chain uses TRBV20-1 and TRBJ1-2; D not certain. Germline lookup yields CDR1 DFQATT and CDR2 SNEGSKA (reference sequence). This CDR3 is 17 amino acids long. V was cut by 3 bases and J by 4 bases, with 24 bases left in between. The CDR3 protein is CSASHPSPGPRGYGYTF. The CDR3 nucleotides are TGCAGTGCTAGTCACCCCTCACCGGGCCCTCGTGGCTATGGCTACACCTTC.

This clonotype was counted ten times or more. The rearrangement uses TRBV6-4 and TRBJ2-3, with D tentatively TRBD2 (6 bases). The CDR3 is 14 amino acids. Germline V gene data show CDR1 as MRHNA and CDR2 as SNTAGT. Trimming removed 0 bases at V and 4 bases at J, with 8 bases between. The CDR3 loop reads CASSDSEGSDTQYF. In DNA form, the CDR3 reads TGTGCCAGCAGTGACTCGGAGGGATCAGATACGCAGTATTTT.

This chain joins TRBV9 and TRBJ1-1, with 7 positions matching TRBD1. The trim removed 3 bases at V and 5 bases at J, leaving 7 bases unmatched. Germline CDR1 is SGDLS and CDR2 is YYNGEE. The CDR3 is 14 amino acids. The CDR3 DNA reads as TGTGCCAGCAGCGAAGGGGGCGAAGGGACTGAAGCTTTCTTT. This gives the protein CASSEGGEGTEAFF.

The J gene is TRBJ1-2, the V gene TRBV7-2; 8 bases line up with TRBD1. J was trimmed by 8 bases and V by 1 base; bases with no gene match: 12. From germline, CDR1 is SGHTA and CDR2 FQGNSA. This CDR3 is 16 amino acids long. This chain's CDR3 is CASSLERTGLGLGYTF. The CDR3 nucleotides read TGTGCCAGCAGCTTAGAGAGGACAGGGTTGGGGTTGGGCTACACCTTC.

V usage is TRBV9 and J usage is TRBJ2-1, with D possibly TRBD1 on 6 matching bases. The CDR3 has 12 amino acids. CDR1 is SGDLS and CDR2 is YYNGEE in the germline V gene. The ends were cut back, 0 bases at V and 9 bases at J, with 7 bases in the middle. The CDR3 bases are TGTGCCAGCAGCGTAGAGGGGGTTGAGCAGTTCTTC. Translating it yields CASSVEGVEQFF.

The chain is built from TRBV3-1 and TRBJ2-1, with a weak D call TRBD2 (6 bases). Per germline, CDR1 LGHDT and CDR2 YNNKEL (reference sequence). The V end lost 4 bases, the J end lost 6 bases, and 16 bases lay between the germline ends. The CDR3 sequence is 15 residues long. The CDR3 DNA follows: TGTGCCAGCAGCCTCGGGAGCTTGACTGGCAATGAGCAGTTCTTC. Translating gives CASSLGSLTGNEQFF.

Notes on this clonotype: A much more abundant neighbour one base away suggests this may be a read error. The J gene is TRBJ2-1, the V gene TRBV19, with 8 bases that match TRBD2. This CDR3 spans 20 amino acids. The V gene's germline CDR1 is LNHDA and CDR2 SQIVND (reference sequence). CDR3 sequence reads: CASSIEERELSVWNDNEKFF. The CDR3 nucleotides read TGTGCCAGTAGTATAGAAGAGCGGGAGTTGTCTGTTTGGAACGACAATGAGAAGTTCTTC.

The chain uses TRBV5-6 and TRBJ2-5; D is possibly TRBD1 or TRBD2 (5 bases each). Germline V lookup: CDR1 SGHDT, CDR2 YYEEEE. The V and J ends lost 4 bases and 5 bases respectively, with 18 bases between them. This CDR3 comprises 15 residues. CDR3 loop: CASSEGRRNLETQYF. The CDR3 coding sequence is TGTGCCAGCAGCGAGGGACGGAGGAACTTGGAGACCCAGTACTTC.

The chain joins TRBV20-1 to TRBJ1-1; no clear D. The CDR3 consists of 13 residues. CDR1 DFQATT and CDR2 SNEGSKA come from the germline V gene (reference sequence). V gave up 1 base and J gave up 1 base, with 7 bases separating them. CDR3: CSARAQTNTEAFF. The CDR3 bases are TGCAGTGCTAGAGCTCAGACGAACACTGAAGCTTTCTTT.

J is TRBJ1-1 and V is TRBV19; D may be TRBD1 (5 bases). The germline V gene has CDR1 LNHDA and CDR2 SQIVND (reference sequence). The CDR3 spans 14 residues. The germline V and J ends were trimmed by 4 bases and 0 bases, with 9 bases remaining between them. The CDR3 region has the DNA TGTGCCAGTAGTAAGGGACGGATGAACACTGAAGCTTTCTTT. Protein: CASSKGRMNTEAFF.

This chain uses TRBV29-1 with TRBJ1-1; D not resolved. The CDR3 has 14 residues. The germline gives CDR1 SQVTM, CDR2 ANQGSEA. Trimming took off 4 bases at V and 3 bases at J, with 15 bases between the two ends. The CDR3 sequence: CSVVAPLGDTEAFF. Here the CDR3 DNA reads TGCAGCGTTGTCGCCCCCCTCGGGGACACTGAAGCTTTCTTT.

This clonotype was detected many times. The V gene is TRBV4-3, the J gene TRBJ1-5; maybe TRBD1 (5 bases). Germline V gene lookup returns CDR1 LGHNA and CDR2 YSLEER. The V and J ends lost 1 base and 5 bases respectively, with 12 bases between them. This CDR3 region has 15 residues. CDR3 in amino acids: CASSQGDRGDQPQHF. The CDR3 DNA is TGCGCCAGCAGCCAAGGGGATCGGGGGGATCAGCCCCAGCATTTT.

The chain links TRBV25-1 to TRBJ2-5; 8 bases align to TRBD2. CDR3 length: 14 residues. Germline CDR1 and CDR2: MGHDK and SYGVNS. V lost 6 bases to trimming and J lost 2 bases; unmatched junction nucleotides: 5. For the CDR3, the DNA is TGTGCCAGCAGCGAACCGGGGGGGCAAGAGACCCAGTACTTC. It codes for CASSEPGGQETQYF.

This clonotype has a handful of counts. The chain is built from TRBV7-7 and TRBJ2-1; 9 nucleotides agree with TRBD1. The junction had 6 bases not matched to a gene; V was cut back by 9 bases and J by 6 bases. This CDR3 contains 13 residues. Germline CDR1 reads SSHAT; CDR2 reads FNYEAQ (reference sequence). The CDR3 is CASGDRGGNEQFF. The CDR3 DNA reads TGTGCCAGTGGAGACAGGGGGGGCAATGAGCAGTTCTTC.

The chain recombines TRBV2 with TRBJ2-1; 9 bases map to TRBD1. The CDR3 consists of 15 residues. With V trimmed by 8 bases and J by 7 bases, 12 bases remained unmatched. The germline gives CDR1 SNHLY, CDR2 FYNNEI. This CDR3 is CASCYGGQGTNEQFF. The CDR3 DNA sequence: TGTGCCAGCTGCTACGGGGGACAGGGAACGAATGAGCAGTTCTTC.

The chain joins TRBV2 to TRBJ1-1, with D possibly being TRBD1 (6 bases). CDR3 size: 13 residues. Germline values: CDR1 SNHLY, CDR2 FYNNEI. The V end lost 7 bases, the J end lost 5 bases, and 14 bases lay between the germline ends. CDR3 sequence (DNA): TGTGCCAGCACCGGACAGATACTGACTGAAGCTTTCTTT. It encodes CASTGQILTEAFF.

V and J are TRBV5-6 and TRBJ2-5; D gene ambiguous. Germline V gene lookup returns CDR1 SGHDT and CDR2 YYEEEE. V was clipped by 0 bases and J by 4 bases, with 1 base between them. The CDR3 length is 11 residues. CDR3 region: CASSLAETQYF. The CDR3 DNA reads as TGTGCCAGCAGCTTGGCAGAGACCCAGTACTTC.

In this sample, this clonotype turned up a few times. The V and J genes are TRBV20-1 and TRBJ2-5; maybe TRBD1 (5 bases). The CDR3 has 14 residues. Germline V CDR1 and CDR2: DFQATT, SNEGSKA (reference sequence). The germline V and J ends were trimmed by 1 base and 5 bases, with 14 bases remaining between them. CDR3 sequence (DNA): TGCAGTGCTAGAGTCCCCAGGGCAAGGGAGACCCAGTACTTC. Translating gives CSARVPRARETQYF.